In its sample, the clone carrying this TCR beta chain was seen once. Clones were read by immunoSEQ multiplex PCR, and TCRdb kept only the in-frame ones, dropping some. The table lists under 90,000 clones, roughly 93% of them singletons. The germline CDR1 and CDR2 sequences are SGHKS and YYEKEE (reference sequence). The CDR3 consists of 15 residues. Deletions cut 0 bases from V and 6 bases from J, with 13 bases between. The sample originates from a study of technical replicates of blood from a few donors. Specimen: T cells isolated from PBMCs. The sequence was collected from a human donor in good health. The chain employs TRBV5-5 and TRBJ2-1; possible D gene TRBD2, 7 bases. The CDR3 protein is CASSLARGGLNEQFF. CDR3 nucleotide sequence: TGTGCCAGCAGCTTGGCTAGGGGGGGGCTCAATGAGCAGTTCTTC. Using reference TRBV5-5 and TRBJ2-1 for the parts outside the CDR3, the full variable domain is DAGVTQSPTHLIKTRGQQVTLRCSPISGHKSVSWYQQVLGQGPQFIFQYYEKEERGRGNFPDRFSARQFPNYSSELNVNALLLGDSALYLCASSLARGGLNEQFFGPGTRLTVL.